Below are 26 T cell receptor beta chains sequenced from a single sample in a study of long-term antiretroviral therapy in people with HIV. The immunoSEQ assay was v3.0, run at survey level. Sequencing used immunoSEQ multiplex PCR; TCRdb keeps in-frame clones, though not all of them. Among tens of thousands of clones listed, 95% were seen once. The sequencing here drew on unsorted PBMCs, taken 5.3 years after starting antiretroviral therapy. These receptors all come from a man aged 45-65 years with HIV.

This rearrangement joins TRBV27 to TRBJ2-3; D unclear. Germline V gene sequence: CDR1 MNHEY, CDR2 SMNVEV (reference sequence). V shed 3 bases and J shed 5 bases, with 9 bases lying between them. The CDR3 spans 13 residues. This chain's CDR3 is CASSFSRKDTQYF. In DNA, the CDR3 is TGTGCCAGCAGTTTTAGCCGGAAAGATACGCAGTATTTT.

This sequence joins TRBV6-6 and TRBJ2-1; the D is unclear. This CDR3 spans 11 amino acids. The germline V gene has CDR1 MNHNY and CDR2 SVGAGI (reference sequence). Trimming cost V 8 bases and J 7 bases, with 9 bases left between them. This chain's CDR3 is CASCAANEQFF. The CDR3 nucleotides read TGTGCCAGCTGCGCCGCAAATGAGCAGTTCTTC.

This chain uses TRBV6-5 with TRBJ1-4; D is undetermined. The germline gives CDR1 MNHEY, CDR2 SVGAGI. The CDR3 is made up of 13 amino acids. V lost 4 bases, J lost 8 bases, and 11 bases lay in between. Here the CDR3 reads CASSSWEGEKLFF. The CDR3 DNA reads TGTGCCAGCAGTTCCTGGGAAGGGGAAAAACTGTTTTTT.

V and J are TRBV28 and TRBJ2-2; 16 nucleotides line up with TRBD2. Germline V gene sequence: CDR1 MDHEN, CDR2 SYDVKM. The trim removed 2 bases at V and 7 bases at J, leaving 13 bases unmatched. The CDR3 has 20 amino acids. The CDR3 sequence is CASSLRPGLAGGPSSGELFF. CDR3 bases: TGTGCCAGCAGTTTACGGCCGGGACTAGCGGGGGGGCCGAGTAGCGGGGAGCTGTTTTTT.

The CDR3 DNA follows: TGTGCCAGTAGTCTGGAAGGGGCCACAGATACGCAGTATTTT. This encodes CASSLEGATDTQYF. The chain uses TRBV19 and TRBJ2-3, with a possible D match to TRBD1 (5 bases). V lost 5 bases to trimming and J lost 2 bases, with 11 bases between them. The CDR3 extends over 14 amino acids. Germline assignment: CDR1 LNHDA and CDR2 SQIVND (reference sequence).

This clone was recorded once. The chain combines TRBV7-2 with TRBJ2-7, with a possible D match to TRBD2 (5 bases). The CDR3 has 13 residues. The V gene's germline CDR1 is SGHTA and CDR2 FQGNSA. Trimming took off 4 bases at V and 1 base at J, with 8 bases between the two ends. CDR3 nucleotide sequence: TGTGCCAGCAGCTACGGGATTTCCTACGAGCAGTACTTC. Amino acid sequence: CASSYGISYEQYF. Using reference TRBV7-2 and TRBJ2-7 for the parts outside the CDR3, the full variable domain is GAGVSQSPSNKVTEKGKDVELRCDPISGHTALYWYRQSLGQGLEFLIYFQGNSAPDKSGLPSDRFSAERTGGSVSTLTIQRTQQEDSAVYLCASSYGISYEQYFGPGTRLTVT.

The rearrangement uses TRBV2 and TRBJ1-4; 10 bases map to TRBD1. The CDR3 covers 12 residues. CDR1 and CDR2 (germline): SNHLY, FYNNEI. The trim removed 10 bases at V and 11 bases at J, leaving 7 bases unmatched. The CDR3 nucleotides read TGTGCCACCAGGACAGGGGGGGACAAACTGTTTTTT. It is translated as CATRTGGDKLFF.

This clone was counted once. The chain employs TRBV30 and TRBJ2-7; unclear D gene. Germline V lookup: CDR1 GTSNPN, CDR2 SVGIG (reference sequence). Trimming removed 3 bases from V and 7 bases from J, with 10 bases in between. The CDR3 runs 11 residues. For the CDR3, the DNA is TGTGCCTGGAGCGAGGTCCGGGAGCAGTACTTC. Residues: CAWSEVREQYF.

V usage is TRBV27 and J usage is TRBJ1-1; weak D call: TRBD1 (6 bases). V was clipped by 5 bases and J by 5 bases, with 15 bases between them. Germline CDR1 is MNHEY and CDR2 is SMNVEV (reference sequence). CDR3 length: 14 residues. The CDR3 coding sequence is TGTGCCAGCAGTCCTGGAGGGGGATGGACTGAAGCTTTCTTT. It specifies CASSPGGGWTEAFF.

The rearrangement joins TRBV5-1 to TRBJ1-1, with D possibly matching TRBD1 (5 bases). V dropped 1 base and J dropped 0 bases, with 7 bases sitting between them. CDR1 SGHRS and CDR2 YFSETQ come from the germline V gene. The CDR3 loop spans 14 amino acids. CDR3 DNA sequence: TGCGCCAGCAGCTTGAGACAGATGAACACTGAAGCTTTCTTT. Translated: CASSLRQMNTEAFF.

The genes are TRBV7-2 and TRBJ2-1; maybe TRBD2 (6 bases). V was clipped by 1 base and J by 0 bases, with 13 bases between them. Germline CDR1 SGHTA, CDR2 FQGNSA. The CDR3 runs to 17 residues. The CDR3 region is CASSLGAGLSSYNEQFF. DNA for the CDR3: TGTGCCAGCAGCTTAGGTGCGGGACTTAGCTCCTACAATGAGCAGTTCTTC.

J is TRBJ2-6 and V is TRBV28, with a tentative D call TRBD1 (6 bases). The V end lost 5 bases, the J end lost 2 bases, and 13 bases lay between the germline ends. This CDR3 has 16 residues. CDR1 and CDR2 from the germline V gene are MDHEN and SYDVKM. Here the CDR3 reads CASSDPGETGANVLTF. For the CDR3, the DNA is TGTGCCAGCAGTGACCCAGGGGAAACTGGGGCCAACGTCCTGACTTTC.

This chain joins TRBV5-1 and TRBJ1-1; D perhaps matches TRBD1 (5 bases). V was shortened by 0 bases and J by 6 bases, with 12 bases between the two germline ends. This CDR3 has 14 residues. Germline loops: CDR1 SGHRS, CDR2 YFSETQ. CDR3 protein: CASSLARGGAEAFF. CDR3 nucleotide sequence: TGCGCCAGCAGCTTGGCCCGCGGGGGGGCTGAAGCTTTCTTT.

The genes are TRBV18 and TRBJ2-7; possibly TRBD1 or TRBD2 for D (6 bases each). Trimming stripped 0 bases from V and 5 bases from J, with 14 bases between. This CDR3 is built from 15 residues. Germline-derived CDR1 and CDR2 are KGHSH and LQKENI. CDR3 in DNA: TGTGCCAGCTCACCACCGAACAGGGACTTCAACGAGCAGTACTTC. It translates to CASSPPNRDFNEQYF.

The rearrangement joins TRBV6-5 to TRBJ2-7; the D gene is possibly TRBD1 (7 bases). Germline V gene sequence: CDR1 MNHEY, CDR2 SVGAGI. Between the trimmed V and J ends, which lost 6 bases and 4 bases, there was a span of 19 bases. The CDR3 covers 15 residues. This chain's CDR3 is CASRSPGGFSYEQYF. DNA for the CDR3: TGTGCCAGCAGATCACCAGGGGGGTTCAGTTACGAGCAGTACTTC.

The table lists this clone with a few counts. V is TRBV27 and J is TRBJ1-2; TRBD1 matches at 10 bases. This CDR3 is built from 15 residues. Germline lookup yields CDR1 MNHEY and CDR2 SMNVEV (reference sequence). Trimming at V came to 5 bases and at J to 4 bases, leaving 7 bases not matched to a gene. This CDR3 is CASSPRDRGAYGYTF. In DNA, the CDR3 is TGTGCCAGCAGTCCCCGGGACAGGGGAGCCTATGGCTACACCTTC.

CDR3 coding DNA: TGTGCCGCGACAGGGGGCGGTAGCAATCAGCCCCAGCATTTT. Translating it yields CAATGGGSNQPQHF. J is TRBJ1-5 and V is TRBV30, with 10 positions matching TRBD1. Germline values: CDR1 GTSNPN, CDR2 SVGIG (reference sequence). CDR3 length: 14 residues. V gave up 8 bases and J gave up 0 bases; unmatched junction bases: 4.

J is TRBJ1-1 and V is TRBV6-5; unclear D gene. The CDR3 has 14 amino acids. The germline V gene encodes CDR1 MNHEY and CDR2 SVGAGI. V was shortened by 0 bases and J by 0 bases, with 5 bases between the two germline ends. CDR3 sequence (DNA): TGTGCCAGCAGTTACTCGTCCTTGAACACTGAAGCTTTCTTT. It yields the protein CASSYSSLNTEAFF.

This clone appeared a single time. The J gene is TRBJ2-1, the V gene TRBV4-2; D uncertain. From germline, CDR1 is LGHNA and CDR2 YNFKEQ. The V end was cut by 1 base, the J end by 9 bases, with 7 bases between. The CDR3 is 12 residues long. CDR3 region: CASSQGPGEQFF. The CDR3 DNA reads TGTGCCAGCAGCCAAGGTCCCGGTGAGCAGTTCTTC.

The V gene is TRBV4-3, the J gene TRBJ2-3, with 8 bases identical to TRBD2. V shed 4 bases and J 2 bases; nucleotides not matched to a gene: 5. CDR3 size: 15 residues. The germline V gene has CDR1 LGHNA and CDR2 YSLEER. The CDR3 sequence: CASSLSAGATDTQYF. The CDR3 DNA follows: TGCGCCAGCAGCCTTTCAGCGGGGGCCACAGATACGCAGTATTTT.

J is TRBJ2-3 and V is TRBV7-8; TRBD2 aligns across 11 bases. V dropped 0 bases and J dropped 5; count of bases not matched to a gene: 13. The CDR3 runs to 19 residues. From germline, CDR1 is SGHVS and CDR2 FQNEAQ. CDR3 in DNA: TGTGCCAGCAGCTTAGCCGGGACTAGCGGACGTTCATTGGAAGATACGCAGTATTTT. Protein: CASSLAGTSGRSLEDTQYF.

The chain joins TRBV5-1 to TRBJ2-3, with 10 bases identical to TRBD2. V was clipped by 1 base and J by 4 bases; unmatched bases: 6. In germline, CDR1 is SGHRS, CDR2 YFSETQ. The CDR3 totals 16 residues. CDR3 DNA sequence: TGCGCCAGCAGCTTGCAAGCCGGGACTAGCGCAGATACGCAGTATTTT. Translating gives CASSLQAGTSADTQYF.

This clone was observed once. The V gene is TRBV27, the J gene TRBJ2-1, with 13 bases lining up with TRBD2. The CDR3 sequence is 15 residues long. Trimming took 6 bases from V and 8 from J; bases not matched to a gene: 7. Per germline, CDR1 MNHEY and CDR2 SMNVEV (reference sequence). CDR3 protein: CASSKPGLAGYEQFF. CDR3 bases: TGTGCCAGCAGCAAACCGGGACTAGCGGGGTATGAGCAGTTCTTC.

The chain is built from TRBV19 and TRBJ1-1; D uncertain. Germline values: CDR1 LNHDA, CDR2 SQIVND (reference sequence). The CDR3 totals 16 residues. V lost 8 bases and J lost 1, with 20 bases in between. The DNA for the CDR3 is TGTGCCAGTCAAACATTACCCACGAAGCCGAACACTGAAGCTTTCTTT. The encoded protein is CASQTLPTKPNTEAFF.

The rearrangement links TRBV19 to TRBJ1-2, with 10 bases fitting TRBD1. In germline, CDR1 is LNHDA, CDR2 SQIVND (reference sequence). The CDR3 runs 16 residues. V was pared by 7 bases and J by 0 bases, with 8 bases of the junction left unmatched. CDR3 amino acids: CASTPGQGRANYGYTF. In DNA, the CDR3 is TGTGCCAGTACTCCGGGACAGGGGCGAGCTAACTATGGCTACACCTTC.

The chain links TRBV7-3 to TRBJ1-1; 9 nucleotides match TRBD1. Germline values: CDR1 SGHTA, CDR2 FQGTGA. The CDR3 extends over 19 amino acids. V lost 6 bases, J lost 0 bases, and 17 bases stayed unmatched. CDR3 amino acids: CASRGTGQKERRVNTEAFF. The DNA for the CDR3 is TGTGCCAGCAGGGGGACAGGGCAAAAGGAGAGGAGAGTGAACACTGAAGCTTTCTTT.